Each of the 2 T cell receptor beta chains below was sequenced from the same sample in a study of blood T cell repertoires in COVID-19. Produced via immunoSEQ multiplex PCR; TCRdb's table is partial and in-frame only. The sample lists some 180,000 clones, around 87% seen once, with roughly 2.4% in the top ten. Sequenced material: peripheral blood. The receptor source for this set is an elderly woman with COVID-19, enrolled during active disease.

This chain uses TRBV6-5 with TRBJ1-3, with D possibly matching TRBD1 (5 bases). Trimming took 6 bases from V and 8 from J, leaving 17 bases between them. Looked up from germline, CDR1 is MNHEY and CDR2 is SVGAGI. CDR3 size: 14 residues. The CDR3 sequence is CASSGWGGGHTIYF. The CDR3 DNA follows: TGTGCCAGCAGCGGGTGGGGCGGGGGACACACCATATATTTT.

V usage is TRBV2 and J usage is TRBJ2-6; a possible D gene is TRBD1 (6 bases). CDR3 length equals 16 residues. Trimming took off 9 bases at V and 0 bases at J, with 15 bases between the two ends. CDR1 and CDR2 from the germline V gene are SNHLY and FYNNEI. The CDR3 DNA follows: TGTGCCAGTTCCCGGGACATTAACTCTGGGGCCAACGTCCTGACTTTC. It specifies CASSRDINSGANVLTF.